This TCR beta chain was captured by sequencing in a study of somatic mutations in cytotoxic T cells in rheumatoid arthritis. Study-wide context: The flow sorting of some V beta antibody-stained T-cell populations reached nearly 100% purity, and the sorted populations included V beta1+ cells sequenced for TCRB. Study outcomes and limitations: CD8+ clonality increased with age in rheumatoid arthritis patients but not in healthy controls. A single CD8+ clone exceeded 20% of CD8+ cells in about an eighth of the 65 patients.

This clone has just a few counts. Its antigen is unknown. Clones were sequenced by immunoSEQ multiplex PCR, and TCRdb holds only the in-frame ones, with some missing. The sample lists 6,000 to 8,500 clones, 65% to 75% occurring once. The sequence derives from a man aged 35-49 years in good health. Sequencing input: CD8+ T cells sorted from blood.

CDR3: CAEERRLQYV. CDR3 nucleotide sequence: TGTGCGGAAGAGAGGCGACTACAGTACGTC. The chain combines TRBV12-2 with TRBJ2-7; TRBD2, the table's D call, lacks a check against the DNA. TRBV12-2 counts as a pseudogene. The CDR3 loop spans 10 amino acids.